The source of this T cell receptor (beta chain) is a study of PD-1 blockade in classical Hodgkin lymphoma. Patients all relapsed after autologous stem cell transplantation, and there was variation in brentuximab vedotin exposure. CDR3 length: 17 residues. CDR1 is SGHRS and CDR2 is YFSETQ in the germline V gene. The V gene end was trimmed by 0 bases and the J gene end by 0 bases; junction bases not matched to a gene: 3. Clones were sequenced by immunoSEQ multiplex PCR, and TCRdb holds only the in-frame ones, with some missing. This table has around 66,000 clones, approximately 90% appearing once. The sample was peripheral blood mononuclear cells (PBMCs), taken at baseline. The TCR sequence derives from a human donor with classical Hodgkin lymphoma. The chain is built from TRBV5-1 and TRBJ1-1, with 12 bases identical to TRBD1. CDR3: CASSLVGQGAVNTEAFF. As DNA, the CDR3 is TGCGCCAGCAGCTTGGTGGGACAGGGGGCTGTGAACACTGAAGCTTTCTTT.